The 21 T cell receptor beta chains given below trace back to one sample, sequenced in a study of blood T cell repertoires in COVID-19. TCRdb's table, derived via immunoSEQ multiplex PCR, lists solely in-frame clones and lacks some. Of under 150,000 clones listed, about 89% are singletons. Sequenced: peripheral blood. Receptors originate from a man aged 45-65 years with active or convalescent COVID-19.

The chain is built from TRBV28 and TRBJ2-3; 8 positions agree with TRBD2. Germline loops: CDR1 MDHEN, CDR2 SYDVKM. The CDR3 contains 15 residues. Germline trimming cut 6 bases from V and 0 bases from J; bases unmatched to any gene: 5. CDR3 sequence (DNA): TGTGCCAGCAGCAGACTAGCGACAAGCACAGATACGCAGTATTTT. Translating gives CASSRLATSTDTQYF.

J is TRBJ1-2 and V is TRBV5-1, with TRBD1 identical over 10 bases. Germline loops: CDR1 SGHRS, CDR2 YFSETQ. Losses at the gene ends were 3 bases for V and 2 bases for J; bases not matched to a gene: 10. This CDR3 comprises 17 residues. The CDR3 coding sequence is TGCGCCAGCAGCTACGGGACAGGGGCCGCGCCGAACTATGGCTACACCTTC. Amino acids: CASSYGTGAAPNYGYTF.

This rearrangement joins TRBV5-1 to TRBJ2-6; TRBD1 is a possible D gene (5 bases). Germline values: CDR1 SGHRS, CDR2 YFSETQ. The CDR3 loop spans 18 amino acids. Between the trimmed V and J ends, which lost 0 bases and 0 bases, there was a span of 13 bases. The CDR3 DNA reads as TGCGCCAGCAGCTTGGAAGGGCAGGGCATCTCTGGGGCCAACGTCCTGACTTTC. Encoded protein: CASSLEGQGISGANVLTF.

The chain links TRBV27 to TRBJ2-3; 8 nucleotides agree with TRBD2. The CDR3 has 14 amino acids. Germline-derived CDR1 and CDR2 are MNHEY and SMNVEV (reference sequence). The ends lost 6 bases at V and 4 bases at J; junction bases unmatched: 6. DNA for the CDR3: TGTGCCAGCAGGATAGCGGGGCTCCCAGATACGCAGTATTTT. This translates into CASRIAGLPDTQYF.

The gene calls are TRBV11-1 and TRBJ2-7; 7 positions agree with TRBD2. The germline V gene encodes CDR1 SGHAT and CDR2 FQDESV (reference sequence). The length of the CDR3 is 14 residues. Unmatched junction bases numbered 3, after V lost 4 bases and J lost 0 bases. CDR3 amino acids: CASSSGGSSYEQYF. In nucleotides, the CDR3 is TGTGCCAGCAGCTCCGGGGGGAGCTCCTACGAGCAGTACTTC.

V gene TRBV28 combines with J gene TRBJ2-7; TRBD2 matches at 8 bases. The ends lost 5 bases at V and 3 bases at J; junction bases unmatched: 9. CDR3 length: 15 residues. Germline-derived CDR1 and CDR2 are MDHEN and SYDVKM. The CDR3 is CASSQTSLAVYEQYF. The CDR3, as DNA: TGTGCCAGCAGTCAAACCTCACTAGCGGTCTACGAGCAGTACTTC.

CDR3 nucleotides: TGTGCCAGCAGCTTTGAGCGGGGTACCCCCCCGGAGACCCAGTACTTC. Protein product: CASSFERGTPPETQYF. J is TRBJ2-5 and V is TRBV5-8; TRBD2 agrees at 7 bases. This CDR3 is built from 16 residues. From germline, CDR1 is SGHTS and CDR2 YDEGEE. J gave up 5 bases and V 2 bases, and 12 bases lay outside the gene matches.

Here the CDR3 DNA reads TGTGCCTGGAGACCCCCCGATAAGACGGGCACTGAAGCTTTCTTT. This translates into CAWRPPDKTGTEAFF. The chain employs TRBV30 and TRBJ1-1; D is undetermined. V dropped 3 bases and J dropped 4 bases, with 18 bases sitting between them. Germline CDR1 reads GTSNPN; CDR2 reads SVGIG (reference sequence). This CDR3 has 15 residues.

The chain couples TRBV3-1 (or the pseudogene TRBV3-2) to TRBJ1-2; 10 bases agree with TRBD1. V was clipped by 4 bases and J by 0 bases; unmatched bases: 8. The CDR3 has 17 residues. From germline, CDR1 is LGHDT and CDR2 YNNKEL (reference sequence). This CDR3 reads CASSRERDRGSNYGYTF. The CDR3 region has the DNA TGTGCCAGCAGCCGGGAGAGGGACAGGGGATCTAACTATGGCTACACCTTC.

This sequence joins TRBV14 and TRBJ1-5; 8 bases are shared with TRBD1. This CDR3 has 16 amino acids. V lost 0 bases to trimming and J lost 4 bases; unmatched junction nucleotides: 5. The V gene's germline CDR1 is SGHDN and CDR2 FVKESK. The DNA for the CDR3 is TGTGCCAGCAGCCAAGATTGGGGACAGGCGAATCAGCCCCAGCATTTT. Translating it yields CASSQDWGQANQPQHF.

J is TRBJ1-1 and V is TRBV12-3 or TRBV12-4; TRBD1 aligns across 7 bases. Losses at the gene ends were 3 bases for V and 10 bases for J; bases not matched to a gene: 8. CDR3 length: 13 amino acids. The CDR3 bases are TGTGCCAGCAGTTTTGGGACAGCCCCGGGAGCTTTCTTT. Its protein product is CASSFGTAPGAFF.

CDR3 nucleotides: TGTGCCAGCAGTGAAGCAGTCAGGAATAACTATGGCTACACCTTC. Its protein is CASSEAVRNNYGYTF. The chain joins TRBV6-1 to TRBJ1-2, with D uncertain. The V end was cut by 0 bases, the J end by 1 base, with 9 bases between. Looked up from germline, CDR1 is MNHNS and CDR2 is SASEGT. CDR3 length: 15 residues.

The chain couples TRBV3-1 (or the pseudogene TRBV3-2) to TRBJ2-3; 9 bases are shared with TRBD2. CDR3 length: 15 amino acids. The V and J ends lost 4 bases and 2 bases, in that order; junction bases with no gene match: 4. CDR1 and CDR2 (germline): LGHDT, YNNKEL (reference sequence). For the CDR3, the DNA is TGTGCCAGCAGCCCCGGACTAGCGCACACAGATACGCAGTATTTT. Amino acids: CASSPGLAHTDTQYF.

The rearrangement links TRBV2 to TRBJ2-1, with 9 nucleotides matching TRBD1. CDR1 is SNHLY and CDR2 is FYNNEI in the germline V gene. This CDR3 has 14 residues. The V and J ends lost 1 base and 9 bases, in that order; junction bases with no gene match: 4. The CDR3 sequence: CASSEGTGGSEQFF. Here the CDR3 DNA reads TGTGCCAGCAGTGAAGGAACAGGGGGCAGTGAGCAGTTCTTC.

This clone was counted only a few times. V gene TRBV6-2 or TRBV6-3 combines with J gene TRBJ1-1; D is undetermined. This CDR3 contains 13 residues. V shed 6 bases and J shed 3 bases, with 11 bases lying between them. CDR1 and CDR2 (germline): MNHEY, SVGEGT. This chain's CDR3 is CASSLGAYTEAFF. Here the CDR3 DNA reads TGTGCCAGCAGCCTAGGAGCCTACACTGAAGCTTTCTTT.

The J gene is TRBJ1-6, the V gene TRBV4-3; D is uncertain. V gave up 0 bases and J gave up 9 bases, with 15 bases separating them. CDR3 length: 16 amino acids. The germline V gene has CDR1 LGHNA and CDR2 YSLEER. The chain's CDR3 is CASSQDVAYDSSPLHF. The CDR3 nucleotides read TGCGCCAGCAGCCAAGACGTTGCATATGACTCTTCACCCCTCCACTTT.

This clone was recorded only once. The chain links TRBV5-5 to TRBJ2-5, with D possibly TRBD1 on 6 matching bases. The germline V gene has CDR1 SGHKS and CDR2 YYEKEE (reference sequence). Trimming cost V 2 bases and J 3 bases, with 8 bases left between them. This CDR3 has 13 amino acids. CDR3 residues: CASSLPGEETQYF. In nucleotides, the CDR3 is TGTGCCAGCAGCTTACCAGGGGAAGAGACCCAGTACTTC.

The chain employs TRBV15 and TRBJ2-7, with 12 bases that match TRBD1. With 2 bases clipped from V and 5 bases from J, the junction kept 4 bases outside the gene matches. Germline CDR1 is LNHNV and CDR2 is YYDKDF (reference sequence). The length of the CDR3 is 15 residues. CDR3 nucleotide sequence: TGTGCCACCAGCAGATTCGGGACAGGGGGCGACGAGCAGTACTTC. It translates to CATSRFGTGGDEQYF.

The chain combines TRBV19 with TRBJ2-6; a possible D gene is TRBD2 (5 bases). Germline V gene data show CDR1 as LNHDA and CDR2 as SQIVND (reference sequence). The CDR3 consists of 16 residues. Trimming stripped 6 bases from V and 4 bases from J, with 16 bases between. Written as DNA, the CDR3 is TGTGCCAGTAGCCGGGTAGAGGGTTGGGGGGCCAACGTCCTGACTTTC. Translated, it gives CASSRVEGWGANVLTF.

V gene TRBV14 combines with J gene TRBJ2-3, with 7 bases lining up with TRBD1. The ends lost 4 bases at V and 5 bases at J; junction bases unmatched: 12. Per the germline V gene, CDR1 is SGHDN and CDR2 is FVKESK. The CDR3 covers 16 residues. Here the CDR3 reads CASSLTLGQLRDTQYF. The DNA of the CDR3 is TGTGCCAGCAGCCTAACCTTGGGACAGTTGAGAGATACGCAGTATTTT. Together with reference TRBV14 and TRBJ2-3, the CDR3 gives the full variable domain: EAGVTQFPSHSVIEKGQTVTLRCDPISGHDNLYWYRRVMGKEIKFLLHFVKESKQDESGMPNNRFLAERTGGTYSTLKVQPAELEDSGVYFCASSLTLGQLRDTQYFGPGTRLTVL.

This sequence joins TRBV5-1 and TRBJ1-6, with D possibly matching TRBD1 (5 bases). Germline CDR1 SGHRS, CDR2 YFSETQ. CDR3 length: 14 amino acids. Trimming pared 0 bases from V and 7 bases from J, leaving 8 bases between. DNA for the CDR3: TGCGCCAGCAGCTTGGGACAGCAAAATTCACCCCTCCACTTT. This encodes CASSLGQQNSPLHF. Full variable domain (rest looked up from reference TRBV5-1 and TRBJ1-6): KAGVTQTPRYLIKTRGQQVTLSCSPISGHRSVSWYQQTPGQGLQFLFEYFSETQRNKGNFPGRFSGRQFSNSRSEMNVSTLELGDSALYLCASSLGQQNSPLHFGNGTRLTVT.